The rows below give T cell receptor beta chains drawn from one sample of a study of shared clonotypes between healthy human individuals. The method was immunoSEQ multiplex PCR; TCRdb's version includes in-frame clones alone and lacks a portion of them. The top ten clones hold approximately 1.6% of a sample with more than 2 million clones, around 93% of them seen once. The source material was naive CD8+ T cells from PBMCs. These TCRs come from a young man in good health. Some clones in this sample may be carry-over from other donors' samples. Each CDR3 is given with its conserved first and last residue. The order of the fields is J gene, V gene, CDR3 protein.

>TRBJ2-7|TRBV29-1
CSVAKETRPYEQYF
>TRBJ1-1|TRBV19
CASSTLRVGTEAFF
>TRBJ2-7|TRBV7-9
CASSLVGGDRYEQYF
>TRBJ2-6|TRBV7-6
CASSRGANVLTF
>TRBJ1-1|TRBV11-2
CASNRPPDGEAFF
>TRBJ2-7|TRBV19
CASSIKLVFHEQYF
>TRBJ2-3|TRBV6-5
CASKRGWTDTQYF
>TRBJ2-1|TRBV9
CASSVGGGPQSSYNEQFF
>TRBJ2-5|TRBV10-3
CATGTLLETQYF
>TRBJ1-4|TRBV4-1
CASSQVISGRGEKLFF
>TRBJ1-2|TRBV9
CASSVDRGYDYGYTF
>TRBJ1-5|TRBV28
CASRFWGQGNQPQHF
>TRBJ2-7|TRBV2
CASSEQALGYEQYF
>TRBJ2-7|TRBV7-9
CASSQQGVEQYF
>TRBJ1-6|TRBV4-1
CASSQVVKGPSYNSPLHF
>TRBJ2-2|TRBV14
CASSLGTGLNGELFF
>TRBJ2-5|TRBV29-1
CSVEGMKETQYF
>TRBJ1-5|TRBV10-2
CASSEGAFSNQPQHF
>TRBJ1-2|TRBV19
CASWTGGYGYTF
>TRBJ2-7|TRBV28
CASRLAGGYEQYF
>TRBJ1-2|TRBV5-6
CASSLTGQLVYGYTF
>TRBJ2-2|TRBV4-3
CASSHAGTGVTGELFF
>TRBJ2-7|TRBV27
CASSFISAGGEQYF
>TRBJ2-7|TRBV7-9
CASSYAGPAYEQYF
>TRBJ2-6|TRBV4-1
CASSQMTGSRSGANVLTF
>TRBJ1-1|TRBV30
CAWSFGQGDTEAFF
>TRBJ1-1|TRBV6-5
CASTQGDTEAFF
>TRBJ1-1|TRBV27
CASSLVYGEGSTEAFF
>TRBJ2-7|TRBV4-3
CASSQAGTSGRVLYEQYF
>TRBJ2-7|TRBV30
CAWSVIGSEQYF
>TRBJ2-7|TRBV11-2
CASSPPGQGYSYEQYF
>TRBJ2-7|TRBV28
CASSPESSYEQYF
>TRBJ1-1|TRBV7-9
CASSLGRGVTEAFF
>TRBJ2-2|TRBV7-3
CASRTAGGPSTGELFF
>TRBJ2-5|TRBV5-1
CASSLLGGGLETQYF
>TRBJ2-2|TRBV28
CASSFGTLNTGELFF
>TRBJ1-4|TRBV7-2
CASSRQGANEKLFF
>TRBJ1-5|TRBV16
CASSRNPYQPQHF
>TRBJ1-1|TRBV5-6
CASRRRRLNTEAFF
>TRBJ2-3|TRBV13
CASSPLPAGSTDTQYF
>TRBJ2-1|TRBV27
CASSYTIGHTDNEQFF
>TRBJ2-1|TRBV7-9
CARSDPDRGVNEQFF